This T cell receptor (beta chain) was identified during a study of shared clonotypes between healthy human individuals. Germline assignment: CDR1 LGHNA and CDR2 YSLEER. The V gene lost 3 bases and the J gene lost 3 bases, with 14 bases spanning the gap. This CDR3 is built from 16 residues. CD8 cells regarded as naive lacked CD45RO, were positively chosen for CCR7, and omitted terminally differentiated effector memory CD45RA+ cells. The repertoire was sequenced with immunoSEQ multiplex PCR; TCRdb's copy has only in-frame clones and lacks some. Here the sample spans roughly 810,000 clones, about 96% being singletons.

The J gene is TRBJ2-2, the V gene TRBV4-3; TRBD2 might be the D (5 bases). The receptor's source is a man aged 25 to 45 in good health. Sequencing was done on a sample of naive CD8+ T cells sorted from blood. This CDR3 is CASSQEVDPYTGELFF. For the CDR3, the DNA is TGCGCCAGCAGCCAGGAGGTGGATCCCTACACCGGGGAGCTGTTTTTT.